This record looks at one T cell receptor beta chain sequence and its context. Antigen unknown. Clones were read by immunoSEQ multiplex PCR, and TCRdb kept only the in-frame ones, dropping some. The sample carries about 190,000 clones, around 93% recorded once. The source of the sample is a study of T cell responses to AZD1222 COVID-19 vaccine. The study's findings and limits: In a largely white British group with more females than males, clonal diversity was possibly underestimated. Breadth and depth of Spike-specific TCRs rose after two AZD1222 doses.

The sample was peripheral blood, taken on day 0 of AZD1222 vaccination. The origin of this receptor is an adult in good health.

CDR3 protein: CASRTPGAYNEQFF. The DNA of the CDR3 is TGTGCCAGCAGAACCCCCGGGGCCTACAATGAGCAGTTCTTC. The rearrangement joins TRBV6-5 to TRBJ2-1; D is perhaps TRBD2 (5 bases). V gave up 6 bases and J gave up 2 bases, with 11 bases separating them. The germline CDR1 and CDR2 sequences are MNHEY and SVGAGI. The CDR3 has 14 residues.